The 25 T cell receptor beta chains below come from one sample, sequenced in a study of radiation and T cells in renal cell carcinoma. Time point of the sample: blood 2 weeks post-SBRT. Treatment specified: 15 Gy SBRT to primary tumor, nephrectomy 4 weeks later. Produced via immunoSEQ multiplex PCR; TCRdb's table is partial and in-frame only. This sample has more than 75,000 clones, with about 86% found just once. The starting material was blood, obtained from a patient whose treatment included radiotherapy and nephrectomy. The receptors shown here come from a woman between 50 and 59 years old with renal cell carcinoma.

J is TRBJ2-1 and V is TRBV10-1; D is possibly TRBD1 (6 bases). The V and J ends lost 11 bases and 4 bases respectively, with 15 bases between them. Germline lookup yields CDR1 WNHNN and CDR2 SYGVQD (reference sequence). The CDR3 is 13 amino acids. As DNA, the CDR3 is TGCGCCTATCTAGGGGGTCCTTACAATGAGCAGTTCTTC. Translation gives CAYLGGPYNEQFF.

V gene TRBV7-8 combines with J gene TRBJ2-7; D is tentatively TRBD1 or TRBD2 (5 bases each). The CDR3 contains 14 residues. V lost 5 bases to trimming and J lost 2 bases, with 13 bases between them. Per the germline V gene, CDR1 is SGHVS and CDR2 is FQNEAQ. The CDR3 bases are TGTGCCAGCAGCCTATGGGACCAGGCCTACGAGCAGTACTTC. The encoded protein is CASSLWDQAYEQYF. Full variable domain (missing parts from reference TRBV7-8 and TRBJ2-7): GAGVSQSPRYKVAKRGQDVALRCDPISGHVSLFWYQQALGQGPEFLTYFQNEAQLDKSGLPSDRFFAERPEGSVSTLKIQRTQQEDSAVYLCASSLWDQAYEQYFGPGTRLTVT.

This clone appeared a single time. The J gene is TRBJ2-2, the V gene TRBV6-6; D not certain. Germline CDR1 is MNHNY and CDR2 is SVGAGI (reference sequence). The CDR3 sequence is 14 residues long. Trimming stripped 6 bases from V and 2 bases from J, with 10 bases between. Here the CDR3 reads CASRTGSNTGELFF. DNA for the CDR3: TGTGCCAGCAGAACGGGCAGCAACACCGGGGAGCTGTTTTTT.

The chain links TRBV9 to TRBJ1-2; possibly TRBD1 for D (6 bases). The ends were cut back, 3 bases at V and 4 bases at J, with 7 bases in the middle. There are 12 residues in the CDR3. The germline V gene has CDR1 SGDLS and CDR2 YYNGEE. CDR3 amino acids: CASSEGGYGYTF. CDR3 DNA: TGTGCCAGCAGCGAGGGGGGCTATGGCTACACCTTC.

The chain carries TRBV29-1 and TRBJ2-3, with 9 nucleotides matching TRBD1. The ends lost 0 bases at V and 2 bases at J; junction bases unmatched: 6. Germline lookup yields CDR1 SQVTM and CDR2 ANQGSEA. This CDR3 is built from 16 residues. CDR3 amino acids: CSVEDAQGAYTDTQYF. In DNA, the CDR3 is TGCAGCGTTGAAGATGCACAGGGGGCTTACACAGATACGCAGTATTTT.

The chain is built from TRBV7-9 and TRBJ2-1; D possibly corresponds to TRBD2 (5 bases). Germline V gene lookup returns CDR1 SEHNR and CDR2 FQNEAQ (reference sequence). The CDR3 contains 15 residues. V shed 5 bases and J shed 9 bases, with 20 bases lying between them. As DNA, the CDR3 is TGTGCCAGCAGCGCCCGAGTGGTGGGGAGTGGTGAGCAGTTCTTC. It translates to CASSARVVGSGEQFF.

The J gene is TRBJ2-7, the V gene TRBV10-3; D is unresolved. The CDR3 is made up of 14 amino acids. Germline lookup yields CDR1 ENHRY and CDR2 SYGVKD. The V and J ends lost 3 bases and 11 bases respectively, with 20 bases between them. CDR3 in amino acids: CAISDPPRSYPEYF. DNA of the CDR3: TGTGCCATCAGTGACCCACCCCGGAGCTATCCAGAGTACTTC.

This chain links TRBV18 with TRBJ2-5, with D maybe TRBD2 (6 bases). Germline lookup yields CDR1 KGHSH and CDR2 LQKENI. The CDR3 totals 15 residues. V lost 0 bases, J lost 3 bases, and 11 bases lay in between. CDR3 sequence reads: CASSPPVTGEETQYF. The CDR3 coding sequence is TGTGCCAGCTCACCACCAGTCACGGGGGAAGAGACCCAGTACTTC.

The chain combines TRBV6-5 with TRBJ1-4; D is uncertain. Trimming took off 0 bases at V and 6 bases at J, with 8 bases between the two ends. Germline V lookup: CDR1 MNHEY, CDR2 SVGAGI. CDR3 size: 14 residues. DNA of the CDR3: TGTGCCAGCAGTTACTCTGGGCAGGATGAAAAACTGTTTTTT. This gives the protein CASSYSGQDEKLFF.

The genes are TRBV7-6 and TRBJ1-5; perhaps TRBD1 as D (6 bases). The CDR3 extends over 13 amino acids. The germline V gene encodes CDR1 SGHVS and CDR2 FNYEAQ. Trimming took 4 bases from V and 4 from J, leaving 8 bases between them. The CDR3 bases are TGTGCCAGCAGCTCCCAGGGGAATCAGCCCCAGCATTTT. Its translation is CASSSQGNQPQHF.

V and J are TRBV19 and TRBJ2-7; D is unclear. V shed 3 bases and J shed 7 bases, with 7 bases lying between them. This CDR3 has 11 residues. Per germline, CDR1 LNHDA and CDR2 SQIVND (reference sequence). The CDR3 reads CASSIGWEQYF. For the CDR3, the DNA is TGTGCCAGTAGTATCGGTTGGGAGCAGTACTTC.

The CDR3 loop reads CASSKEVDRGYYEQYF. The CDR3 coding sequence is TGTGCCAGCAGCAAAGAAGTGGACAGGGGTTATTACGAGCAGTACTTC. The chain has TRBV21-1 and TRBJ2-7; the D segment call TRBD1 is taken from the table without a DNA check. TRBV21-1 is given as a pseudogene. The CDR3 contains 16 residues.

This clone was counted only a few times. The V gene is TRBV4-3, the J gene TRBJ2-3; D is perhaps TRBD1 (5 bases). V was pared by 2 bases and J by 1 base, with 10 bases between. The CDR3 runs to 15 residues. Germline CDR1 reads LGHNA; CDR2 reads YSLEER. The CDR3 sequence: CASSQRQFGTDTQYF. CDR3 nucleotides: TGCGCCAGCAGCCAAAGACAGTTCGGCACAGATACGCAGTATTTT.

The chain recombines TRBV5-6 with TRBJ2-5, with D perhaps TRBD1 (5 bases). Germline V gene lookup returns CDR1 SGHDT and CDR2 YYEEEE. V was clipped by 2 bases and J by 3 bases, with 5 bases between them. This CDR3 contains 12 residues. The CDR3 loop is CASSLGEETQYF. CDR3 coding DNA: TGTGCCAGCAGCTTAGGGGAAGAGACCCAGTACTTC.

The V gene is TRBV5-1, the J gene TRBJ1-3, with D perhaps matching TRBD1 (5 bases). The CDR3 runs 14 residues. V was cut by 0 bases and J by 4 bases, with 8 bases left in between. The germline gives CDR1 SGHRS, CDR2 YFSETQ. The CDR3 loop reads CASSLGQSGNTIYF. The CDR3 DNA sequence: TGCGCCAGCAGCTTGGGACAGAGCGGAAACACCATATATTTT.

The V call is TRBV11-2, the J call TRBJ2-1, with TRBD2 matching over 8 bases. Germline V gene data show CDR1 as SGHAT and CDR2 as FQNNGV. V shed 7 bases and J 2 bases; nucleotides not matched to a gene: 10. CDR3 size: 16 residues. The CDR3 sequence: CASIIGAGGTYNEQFF. In DNA form, the CDR3 reads TGTGCCAGCATAATAGGGGCGGGAGGCACCTACAATGAGCAGTTCTTC.

The CDR3 DNA sequence: TGCGCCAGCAGCCAGGCCCAACAAGAAGAGACCCAGTACTTC. It encodes CASSQAQQEETQYF. The V and J genes are TRBV4-1 and TRBJ2-5; no firm D call. Germline assignment: CDR1 MGHRA and CDR2 YSYEKL. The CDR3 runs to 14 residues. V dropped 3 bases and J dropped 3 bases, with 11 bases sitting between them.

The rearrangement uses TRBV19 and TRBJ2-2; D is uncertain. CDR1 is LNHDA and CDR2 is SQIVND in the germline V gene (reference sequence). This CDR3 is 12 amino acids long. Trimming removed 4 bases at V and 6 bases at J, with 6 bases between. The CDR3 DNA is TGTGCCAGTAGTACCCGCCCCGGGGAGCTGTTTTTT. Protein sequence: CASSTRPGELFF.

This clone was seen a few times. The V and J genes are TRBV4-3 and TRBJ2-7; no clear D. Germline V CDR1 and CDR2: LGHNA, YSLEER. Trimming took off 1 base at V and 3 bases at J, with 7 bases between the two ends. This CDR3 has 13 amino acids. CDR3 protein: CASSQAPGYEQYF. CDR3 bases: TGCGCCAGCAGCCAAGCGCCGGGCTACGAGCAGTACTTC.

The V gene is TRBV29-1, the J gene TRBJ1-5; 9 bases are a match to TRBD1. With V trimmed by 5 bases and J by 6 bases, 5 bases remained unmatched. CDR3 size: 13 residues. Germline V gives CDR1 SQVTM, CDR2 ANQGSEA. The chain's CDR3 is CSVQQGASQPQHF. CDR3 nucleotides: TGCAGCGTTCAACAGGGGGCTAGTCAGCCCCAGCATTTT. Complete variable domain (other parts from reference TRBV29-1 and TRBJ1-5): SAVISQKPSRDICQRGTSLTIQCQVDSQVTMMFWYRQQPGQSLTLIATANQGSEATYESGFVIDKFPISRPNLTFSTLTVSNMSPEDSSIYLCSVQQGASQPQHFGDGTRLSIL.

This chain joins TRBV14 and TRBJ1-5; no clear D. CDR1 and CDR2 from the germline V gene are SGHDN and FVKESK. Trimming pared 1 base from V and 2 bases from J, leaving 3 bases between. The CDR3 loop spans 13 amino acids. The CDR3 here is CASSQGGNQPQHF. CDR3 bases: TGTGCCAGCAGCCAAGGGGGCAATCAGCCCCAGCATTTT.

V is TRBV20-1 and J is TRBJ2-7, with TRBD1 as a possible D gene (5 bases). This CDR3 region has 11 residues. Deletions cut 5 bases from V and 3 bases from J, with 8 bases between. Germline assignment: CDR1 DFQATT and CDR2 SNEGSKA (reference sequence). CDR3 DNA: TGCAGTGCTGCCACAGGCTACGAGCAGTACTTC. Translating it yields CSAATGYEQYF.

The chain links TRBV7-2 to TRBJ1-4; the D is unclear. CDR3 length: 15 residues. V was clipped by 1 base and J by 0 bases, with 6 bases between them. The V gene's germline CDR1 is SGHTA and CDR2 FQGNSA. CDR3 sequence (DNA): TGTGCCAGCAGCTTAGTTCCAGCAACTAATGAAAAACTGTTTTTT. Its protein product is CASSLVPATNEKLFF.

The rearrangement links TRBV27 to TRBJ1-1; no clear D gene. The CDR3 has 13 residues. The V end was cut by 5 bases, the J end by 1 base, with 8 bases between. CDR1 MNHEY and CDR2 SMNVEV come from the germline V gene (reference sequence). The CDR3 DNA sequence: TGTGCCAGCAGTCCCGTTCGGAACACTGAAGCTTTCTTT. Translated: CASSPVRNTEAFF.

The chain recombines TRBV25-1 with TRBJ2-2, with 8 positions matching TRBD2. The germline CDR1 and CDR2 sequences are MGHDK and SYGVNS. The V and J ends lost 3 bases and 2 bases, in that order; junction bases with no gene match: 2. CDR3 length equals 15 residues. CDR3 sequence: CASSDSGTNTGELFF. In DNA form, the CDR3 reads TGTGCCAGCAGTGATAGCGGGACTAACACCGGGGAGCTGTTTTTT.